This T cell receptor beta chain derives from a study of human versus mouse CDR3 diversity and MHC coevolution. V lost 0 bases, J lost 9 bases, and 9 bases stayed unmatched. Germline lookup yields CDR1 SGHRS and CDR2 YFSETQ. The CDR3 is 16 amino acids. Sequencing used immunoSEQ multiplex PCR; TCRdb keeps in-frame clones, though not all of them. Of more than 60,000 clones in the sample, 85% to 95% were seen once. Sequencing was performed on naive CD4+ T cells from blood. Subset in this sample: CD45RO-negative CD62L-positive naive CD4 T cells. This sequence joins TRBV5-1 and TRBJ2-1; 10 nucleotides agree with TRBD1. This TCR was sampled from a person between 25 and 70 years old in good health. CDR3 in amino acids: CASSLAGTGVSSEQFF. The CDR3, as DNA: TGCGCCAGCAGCTTGGCGGGGACAGGGGTCTCAAGTGAGCAGTTCTTC.